This passage covers 15 T cell receptor beta chains from one sample sequenced in a study of beta chain features in type 1 diabetes. All of the isolated RNA was reverse transcribed, so expressed TCRB transcripts were sequenced. Produced via immunoSEQ multiplex PCR; TCRdb's table is partial and in-frame only. The sample yields about 410,000 clones, more than 11% seen once. Material: naive CD4+ T cells from blood. These receptors were collected from a man aged 25-45 years in good health.

In its sample, this clone was seen a few times. The chain is built from TRBV6-5 and TRBJ2-3; perhaps TRBD2 as D (6 bases). Germline CDR1 reads MNHEY; CDR2 reads SVGAGI. With 0 bases removed from V and 4 bases from J, the gap between germline ends came to 11 bases. The CDR3 runs to 15 residues. CDR3 loop: CASSYSSGVADTQYF. Here the CDR3 DNA reads TGTGCCAGCAGTTACTCTTCGGGAGTGGCAGATACGCAGTATTTT.

This clone showed up just a few times. A read error may account for a junction end that differs from germline. V usage is TRBV30 and J usage is TRBJ1-1, with D uncertain. The CDR3 has 14 residues. Germline assignment: CDR1 GTSNPN and CDR2 SVGIG (reference sequence). CDR3 protein: CAWSVRRLNTEACF. DNA of the CDR3: TGTGCCTGGAGTGTACGAAGGTTGAACACTGAAGCTTGCTTT.

J is TRBJ1-2 and V is TRBV7-9, with D possibly being TRBD1 (6 bases). The V gene's germline CDR1 is SEHNR and CDR2 FQNEAQ (reference sequence). Trimming took off 2 bases at V and 1 base at J, with 14 bases between the two ends. The length of the CDR3 is 16 residues. This CDR3 is CASSLTPRGGNYGYTF. The CDR3 bases are TGTGCCAGCAGCTTAACTCCCCGAGGGGGTAACTATGGCTACACCTTC.

This clone turned up a few times. CDR3: CASSQVPGNRYGYTF. The CDR3 bases are TGTGCCAGCAGCCAAGTCCCCGGGAACCGCTATGGCTACACCTTC. The chain joins TRBV14 to TRBJ1-2; D is uncertain. The germline V gene has CDR1 SGHDN and CDR2 FVKESK. Trimming left V 1 base short and J 4 bases short, with 13 bases between. CDR3 length: 15 amino acids.

This clone has ten or more counts. V gene TRBV29-1 combines with J gene TRBJ2-6; D ambiguous. Trimming took 4 bases from V and 0 from J, leaving 4 bases between them. Germline lookup yields CDR1 SQVTM and CDR2 ANQGSEA. This CDR3 region has 13 residues. The DNA for the CDR3 is TGCAGCGTTGGTATCTCTGGGGCCAACGTCCTGACTTTC. It translates to CSVGISGANVLTF. Based on the CDR3 plus reference TRBV29-1 and TRBJ2-6, the full variable domain is SAVISQKPSRDICQRGTSLTIQCQVDSQVTMMFWYRQQPGQSLTLIATANQGSEATYESGFVIDKFPISRPNLTFSTLTVSNMSPEDSSIYLCSVGISGANVLTFGAGSRLTVL.

The chain couples TRBV5-1 to TRBJ2-3; D ambiguous. The CDR3 is 14 residues long. The germline V and J ends were trimmed by 4 bases and 3 bases, with 12 bases remaining between them. Germline V gene sequence: CDR1 SGHRS, CDR2 YFSETQ. CDR3 nucleotides: TGCGCCAGCAGCCAGAAGGGCACTACAGATACGCAGTATTTT. It translates to CASSQKGTTDTQYF.

The rearrangement uses TRBV7-9 and TRBJ2-7; perhaps D is TRBD1 or TRBD2 (5 bases each). There are 13 residues in the CDR3. Trimming shortened V by 5 bases and J by 3 bases, and 11 bases separated the two germline ends. CDR1 is SEHNR and CDR2 is FQNEAQ in the germline V gene (reference sequence). The CDR3 DNA reads TGTGCCAGCAGCCTTGGGACCCTCTACGAGCAGTACTTC. It specifies CASSLGTLYEQYF.

This clone was found a few times. The chain combines TRBV6-1 with TRBJ2-7; D not resolved. Germline V gives CDR1 MNHNS, CDR2 SASEGT. The CDR3 has 13 residues. V was cut by 8 bases and J by 5 bases, with 16 bases left in between. The CDR3 DNA sequence: TGTGCCAGCCTTGGCCCTCGAAGCCACGAGCAGTACGTC. Translated: CASLGPRSHEQYV.

V and J are TRBV14 and TRBJ2-2, with 8 bases that match TRBD2. Germline CDR1 and CDR2: SGHDN and FVKESK. CDR3 length: 13 amino acids. J gave up 8 bases and V 4 bases, and 3 bases lay outside the gene matches. This CDR3 is CASSLLAGGELFF. The CDR3 coding sequence is TGTGCCAGCAGCCTATTAGCGGGAGGGGAGCTGTTTTTT. Combining the CDR3 with reference TRBV14 and TRBJ2-2 gives the whole variable domain EAGVTQFPSHSVIEKGQTVTLRCDPISGHDNLYWYRRVMGKEIKFLLHFVKESKQDESGMPNNRFLAERTGGTYSTLKVQPAELEDSGVYFCASSLLAGGELFFGEGSRLTVL.

This clone was seen a few times. The chain joins TRBV7-2 to TRBJ2-1, with D perhaps matching TRBD1 or TRBD2 (6 bases each). The CDR3 runs to 15 residues. The germline V gene encodes CDR1 SGHTA and CDR2 FQGNSA. The V gene lost 8 bases and the J gene lost 0 bases, with 14 bases spanning the gap. In DNA form, the CDR3 reads TGTGCCAGCGGTCCGAAGGGGGGCTCCTACAATGAGCAGTTCTTC. This encodes CASGPKGGSYNEQFF.

This clone was observed a few times. V and J are TRBV7-9 and TRBJ2-7; D unresolved. V was cut by 4 bases and J by 3 bases, with 10 bases left in between. The CDR3 length is 13 residues. CDR1 is SEHNR and CDR2 is FQNEAQ in the germline V gene (reference sequence). Here the CDR3 reads CASSYSNDYEQYV. DNA for the CDR3: TGTGCCAGCAGCTACTCCAACGACTACGAGCAGTACGTC.

This clone was observed a handful of times. This chain uses TRBV30 with TRBJ2-2; 8 positions match TRBD2. Germline V lookup: CDR1 GTSNPN, CDR2 SVGIG (reference sequence). J gave up 6 bases and V 1 base, and 4 bases lay outside the gene matches. The CDR3 is 14 residues long. The CDR3 region has the DNA TGTGCCTGGAGTGCGGGACTAGACCCCGGGGAGCTGTTTTTT. Amino acid sequence: CAWSAGLDPGELFF.

The J gene is TRBJ2-1, the V gene TRBV5-1, with D maybe TRBD1 (6 bases). Germline V gene lookup returns CDR1 SGHRS and CDR2 YFSETQ. The CDR3 spans 13 residues. Trimming left V 4 bases short and J 7 bases short, with 12 bases between. CDR3 residues: CASSPRTVNEQFF. CDR3 sequence (DNA): TGCGCCAGCAGCCCGAGGACAGTTAATGAGCAGTTCTTC.

The V and J genes are TRBV7-9 and TRBJ1-1; unclear D gene. The CDR3 has 11 amino acids. Germline CDR1 and CDR2: SEHNR and FQNEAQ (reference sequence). Trimming removed 5 bases at V and 2 bases at J, with 3 bases between. The DNA for the CDR3 is TGTGCCAGCAGCATAAACACTGAAGCTTTCTTT. It codes for CASSINTEAFF.

The genes are TRBV30 and TRBJ1-2; tentative D call: TRBD1 (5 bases). Germline CDR1 is GTSNPN and CDR2 is SVGIG (reference sequence). CDR3 size: 15 residues. Between the trimmed V and J ends, which lost 1 base and 2 bases, there was a span of 14 bases. CDR3 protein: CAWSAHLGTNYGYTF. The DNA of the CDR3 is TGTGCCTGGAGTGCACACCTAGGGACGAACTATGGCTACACCTTC.